Sequencing of this TCR beta chain was carried out in a study of CD4 and CD8 cells across lung adenocarcinoma regions (dated by TCRdb to the late 2010s). General notes on the study: To look at intratumor heterogeneity in the T cell receptor repertoire, the study compared tumor centers against tumor margins.

Remarks on this clonotype: Its antigen is unknown. It has no much larger one-base neighbor in the sample; base qualities were not kept.

CDR1 and CDR2 were assigned from the germline V gene as SGHVS and FNYEAQ. There are 14 amino acids in the CDR3, from cysteine to phenylalanine inclusive. Just the 42-base CDR3 DNA is kept, in frame starting at base 1. Libraries were built with PCR. Data came from a HiSeq X Ten. TCRdb reprocessing: public reads trimmed at Q25 with fastp, clones called with MiXCR, in-frame beta chains kept. All rows with the same CDR3 protein become a single entry with the most common DNA and genes. A total of 2,500 to 3,500 distinct CDR3 sequences appear in this sample, over 45% of them only once. Jointly, the top ten make up roughly 45% of the sample. Patients with localized lung adenocarcinoma, a subtype of non-small cell lung cancer, were used as donors. The samples were taken from the centers of localized lung adenocarcinomas. CD8+ T cells from tumor tissue were profiled separately from CD4+ T cells for TCR repertoire analysis.

The rearranged segments are TRBV7-6 and TRBJ2-4, with the D gene possibly TRBD1 or TRBD2, each one fitting 5 bases. Matching the DNA end better, TRBJ2-7 makes the J call doubtful. The sequence was obtained from a male donor with lung adenocarcinoma. The CD4 and CD8 labels of this study may be unreliable. The source material was CD8+ T cells from the center of a lung tumor. The cell subset or site label here, explained by the study, means: tumor center region. This receptor carries the CDR3 CASTRGRDSYEQYF. The bases are TGTGCCAGCACCCGGGGCAGGGACTCCTACGAGCAGTACTTC.